This T cell receptor beta chain was identified in a study of shared clonotypes between healthy human individuals. TCRdb's table, derived via immunoSEQ multiplex PCR, lists solely in-frame clones and lacks some. The sample holds approximately 2.3 million clones, more than 85% seen once. A single count supports this clone. The V gene lost 0 bases and the J gene lost 4 bases, with 7 bases spanning the gap. The CDR3 contains 13 residues. Germline lookup yields CDR1 SGHVS and CDR2 FQNEAQ. The sample consisted of naive CD4+ T cells from PBMCs. Subset given: CD45RA+ positively selected. The V call is TRBV7-8, the J call TRBJ2-7; tentatively, D is TRBD2 (6 bases). This clonotype originated in a man aged 18 to 29 in good health. Some clones in this sample may be carry-over from other donors' samples. CDR3 in amino acids: CASSLAEGYEQYF. CDR3 nucleotides: TGTGCCAGCAGCTTAGCGGAGGGGTACGAGCAGTACTTC.